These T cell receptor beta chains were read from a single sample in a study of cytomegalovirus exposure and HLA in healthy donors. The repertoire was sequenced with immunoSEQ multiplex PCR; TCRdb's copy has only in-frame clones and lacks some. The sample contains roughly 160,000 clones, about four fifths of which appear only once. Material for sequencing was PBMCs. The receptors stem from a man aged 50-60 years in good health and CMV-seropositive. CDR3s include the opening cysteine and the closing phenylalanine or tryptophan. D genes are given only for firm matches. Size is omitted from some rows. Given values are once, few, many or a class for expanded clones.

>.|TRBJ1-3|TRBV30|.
CAWSVASGNTIYF
TGTGCCTGGAGTGTAGCTTCTGGAAACACCATATATTTT
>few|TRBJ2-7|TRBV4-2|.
CASSQDRLGPSYEQYF
TGTGCCAGCAGCCAAGATCGTCTAGGCCCCTCCTACGAGCAGTACTTC
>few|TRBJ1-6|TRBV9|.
CASSADMNSPLHF
TGTGCCAGCAGTGCAGACATGAATTCACCCCTCCACTTT
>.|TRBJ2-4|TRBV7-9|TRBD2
CSSSSAGTSVPQYF
TGTTCCAGCAGCTCGGCCGGGACTAGCGTACCTCAGTACTTC
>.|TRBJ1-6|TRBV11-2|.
CASSLGSQNSPLHF
TGTGCCAGCAGCTTAGGTTCTCAGAATTCACCCCTCCACTTT
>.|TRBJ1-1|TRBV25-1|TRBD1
CASSDSRTGAEAFF
TGTGCCAGCAGTGACTCCCGGACAGGGGCTGAAGCTTTCTTT
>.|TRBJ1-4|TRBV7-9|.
CASSLARASNEKLFF
TGTGCCAGCAGCTTAGCCAGGGCTTCTAATGAAAAACTGTTTTTT
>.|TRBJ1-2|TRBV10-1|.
CASREVSADYGYTF
TGCGCCAGCAGGGAAGTGTCGGCGGACTATGGCTACACCTTC
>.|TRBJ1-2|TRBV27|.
CASSLGGVRGYTF
TGTGCCAGCAGCCTAGGGGGGGTGCGGGGCTACACCTTC
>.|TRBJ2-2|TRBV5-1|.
CASSSSGTVNTGELFF
TGCGCCAGCAGCAGCTCCGGGACTGTGAACACCGGGGAGCTGTTTTTT
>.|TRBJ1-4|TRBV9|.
CASSVGQANEKLFF
TGTGCCAGCAGCGTAGGTCAGGCTAATGAAAAACTGTTTTTT
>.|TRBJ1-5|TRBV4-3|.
CASSQDMRSNQPQHF
TGCGCCAGCAGCCAAGATATGCGGTCCAATCAGCCCCAGCATTTT
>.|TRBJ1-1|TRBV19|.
CASSRGQGVTEAFF
TGTGCCAGTAGTAGGGGTCAGGGTGTCACTGAAGCTTTCTTT
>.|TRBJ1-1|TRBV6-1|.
CASRGRGINTEAFF
TGTGCCAGCAGAGGGCGGGGGATTAACACTGAAGCTTTCTTT
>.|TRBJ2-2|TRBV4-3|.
CASSPQMVNTGELFF
TGCGCCAGCAGCCCCCAGATGGTAAATACCGGGGAGCTGTTTTTT
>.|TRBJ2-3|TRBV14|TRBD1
CASSRRQGVLDTQYF
TGTGCCAGCAGCCGGAGACAGGGGGTTCTTGATACGCAGTATTTT
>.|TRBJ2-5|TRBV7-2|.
CASSLSGREAETQYF
TGTGCCAGCAGCTTATCGGGCAGGGAAGCGGAGACCCAGTACTTC
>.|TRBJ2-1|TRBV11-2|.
CASSSWFDINNNEQFF
TGTGCCAGCAGCTCCTGGTTTGACATTAACAACAATGAGCAGTTCTTC
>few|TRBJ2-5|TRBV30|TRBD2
CAWSKEQGGSGRSQLRTQYF
TGTGCCTGGTCTAAAGAACAGGGGGGTAGCGGGAGGTCCCAGTTGCGGACCCAGTACTTC
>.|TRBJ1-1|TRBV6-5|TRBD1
CASSYLSQGDTEAFF
TGTGCCAGCAGTTACTTATCACAGGGGGACACTGAAGCTTTCTTT
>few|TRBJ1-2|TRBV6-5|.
CASQTGLGGYTF
TGTGCCAGCCAGACAGGCCTGGGTGGCTACACCTTC
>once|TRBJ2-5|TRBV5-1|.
CASSVMPAGSQSETQYF
TGCGCCAGCAGCGTCATGCCAGCAGGGTCTCAAAGTGAGACCCAGTACTTC
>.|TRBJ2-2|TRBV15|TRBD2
CATSTGLLDTGELFF
TGTGCCACCAGCACGGGACTACTGGATACCGGGGAGCTGTTTTTT
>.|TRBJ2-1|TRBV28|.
CASSPRPSSYNEQFF
TGTGCCAGCAGCCCTCGCCCGAGCTCCTACAATGAGCAGTTCTTC
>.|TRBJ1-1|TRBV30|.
CAVGRAGFTEAFF
TGTGCAGTAGGGAGGGCGGGTTTCACTGAAGCTTTCTTT
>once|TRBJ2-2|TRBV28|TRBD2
CASSLGLAGGHPNTGELFF
TGTGCCAGCAGTCTAGGACTAGCGGGGGGGCATCCGAACACCGGGGAGCTGTTTTTT
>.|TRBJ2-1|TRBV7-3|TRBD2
CASSPRRGDPHVEQFF
TGTGCCAGCAGCCCCAGGCGGGGGGACCCCCACGTAGAGCAGTTCTTC
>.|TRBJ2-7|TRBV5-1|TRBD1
CASSLDKQGVYEQYF
TGCGCCAGCAGCTTGGACAAACAGGGGGTCTACGAGCAGTACTTC
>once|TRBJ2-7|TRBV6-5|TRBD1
CASSRDRDAYEQYF
TGTGCCAGCAGCCGCGACAGGGACGCCTACGAGCAGTACTTC
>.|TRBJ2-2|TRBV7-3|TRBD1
CASSPDRDRELFF
TGTGCCAGCAGCCCAGACAGGGATCGGGAGCTGTTTTTT
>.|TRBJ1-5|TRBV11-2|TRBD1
CASSPDREGQPQHF
TGTGCCAGCAGCCCGGACAGGGAGGGGCAGCCCCAGCATTTT
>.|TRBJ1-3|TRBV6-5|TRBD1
CASSNNQGAGNTIYF
TGTGCCAGCAGTAACAACCAGGGGGCGGGAAACACCATATATTTT
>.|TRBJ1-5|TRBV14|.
CASSQDVLRPGCNQPQHF
TGTGCCAGCAGCCAAGATGTCCTACGGCCGGGGTGCAATCAGCCCCAGCATTTT
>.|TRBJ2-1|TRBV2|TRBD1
CASRTQQGVFNEQFF
TGTGCCAGCAGGACCCAACAGGGGGTTTTCAATGAGCAGTTCTTC
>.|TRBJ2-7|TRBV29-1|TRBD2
CSASGSWYEQYF
TGCAGCGCGAGCGGGAGTTGGTACGAGCAGTACTTC
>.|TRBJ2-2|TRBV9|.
CASSVGLRGNTGELFF
TGTGCCAGCAGCGTAGGGCTCAGGGGGAACACCGGGGAGCTGTTTTTT
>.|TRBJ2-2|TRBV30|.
CAWSPTIRVGELFF
TGTGCCTGGAGTCCTACCATCCGGGTCGGGGAGCTGTTTTTT
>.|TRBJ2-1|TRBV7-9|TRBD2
CASSLAGGDEQFF
TGTGCCAGCAGCTTAGCGGGGGGGGATGAGCAGTTCTTC
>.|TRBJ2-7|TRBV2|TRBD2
CASSELSGRVEQYF
TGTGCCAGCAGTGAATTGAGCGGGAGGGTAGAGCAGTACTTC